The 12 T cell receptor beta chains reported below all come from one sample, sequenced in a study of cytomegalovirus exposure and HLA in healthy donors. Clones were sequenced by immunoSEQ multiplex PCR, and TCRdb holds only the in-frame ones, with some missing. This sample has 150,000 to 250,000 clones; around 83% occur once, and the top ten carry roughly 13%. The sequencing sample was made of PBMCs. The origin of the receptors is a woman aged 25 to 39 in good health and CMV-seropositive.

The chain combines TRBV15 with TRBJ2-2, with 8 positions matching TRBD2. The germline gives CDR1 LNHNV, CDR2 YYDKDF (reference sequence). The CDR3 has 17 residues. V lost 1 base and J lost 1; bases outside the gene matches: 5. The CDR3 loop is CATSRGGAGGNTGELFF. The CDR3 bases are TGTGCCACCAGCAGAGGCGGGGCGGGAGGGAACACCGGGGAGCTGTTTTTT.

The chain employs TRBV29-1 and TRBJ2-2; D call uncertain. Deletions cut 7 bases from V and 5 bases from J, with 11 bases between. Germline V lookup: CDR1 SQVTM, CDR2 ANQGSEA. This CDR3 region has 12 residues. The CDR3 sequence is CSAKTETGELFF. Written as DNA, the CDR3 is TGCAGCGCTAAGACTGAAACCGGGGAGCTGTTTTTT.

The chain uses TRBV6-5 and TRBJ2-7; 8 bases line up with TRBD2. Per germline, CDR1 MNHEY and CDR2 SVGAGI. This CDR3 region has 12 residues. Losses at the gene ends were 6 bases for V and 11 bases for J; bases not matched to a gene: 9. The CDR3 sequence: CASRIAGRGEYF. The CDR3 DNA is TGTGCCAGCAGAATTGCAGGGCGGGGGGAGTACTTC.

This clone was seen a few times. The chain employs TRBV14 and TRBJ1-2; 8 bases line up with TRBD1. The V gene end was trimmed by 8 bases and the J gene end by 6 bases; junction bases not matched to a gene: 14. Germline assignment: CDR1 SGHDN and CDR2 FVKESK. The CDR3 is 15 residues long. In nucleotides, the CDR3 is TGTGCCAGCCGACTATCGGGCAGGGGGCTCGATGGCTACACCTTC. Translating gives CASRLSGRGLDGYTF.

This clone has a handful of counts. The rearrangement joins TRBV4-1 to TRBJ2-7; 10 bases agree with TRBD1. CDR1 is MGHRA, CDR2 YSYEKL, per germline. V shed 0 bases, J shed 6 bases, and the junction held 8 bases outside the gene matches. This CDR3 is 16 amino acids long. CDR3 in DNA: TGCGCCAGCAGCCAAGAGGACAGGGGGACTCTTCGCGAGCAGTACTTC. It encodes CASSQEDRGTLREQYF.

The chain combines TRBV27 with TRBJ2-7, with 11 bases lining up with TRBD2. CDR1 and CDR2 (germline): MNHEY, SMNVEV (reference sequence). This CDR3 contains 15 residues. The V segment lost 5 bases and the J segment 2 bases; nucleotides outside the gene matches: 5. Written as DNA, the CDR3 is TGTGCCAGCAGTGAGGGACTAGCGGACACCTACGAGCAGTACTTC. Protein: CASSEGLADTYEQYF.

This sequence joins TRBV5-6 and TRBJ2-1; 9 positions agree with TRBD1. Germline CDR1 and CDR2: SGHDT and YYEEEE. J was trimmed by 7 bases and V by 7 bases; bases with no gene match: 6. This CDR3 is built from 13 residues. CDR3 in DNA: TGTGCCAGCGTGGGACAGGGAATGAATGAGCAGTTCTTC. As protein: CASVGQGMNEQFF.

The V call is TRBV5-1, the J call TRBJ2-7; 8 nucleotides line up with TRBD1. CDR1 is SGHRS and CDR2 is YFSETQ in the germline V gene. This CDR3 is built from 14 residues. The J segment lost 0 bases and the V segment lost 4 bases, leaving 3 bases of the junction unmatched. The CDR3 region is CASSKGQDSYEQYF. Here the CDR3 DNA reads TGCGCCAGCAGCAAGGGACAGGACTCCTACGAGCAGTACTTC.

In the case of this clone: One end of the junction is discordant with germline, which a read error may explain. This chain joins TRBV7-7 and TRBJ2-1; 13 bases are a match to TRBD2. The CDR3 covers 14 residues. The V gene's germline CDR1 is SSHAT and CDR2 FNYEAQ (reference sequence). The CDR3 reads CASSSGLAGVEQFF. CDR3 DNA: TGTGCTAGCAGCTCAGGACTAGCGGGAGTTGAGCAGTTCTTC.

The rearrangement joins TRBV25-1 to TRBJ2-1; the D gene is possibly TRBD1 (6 bases). The V and J ends lost 4 bases and 3 bases respectively, with 13 bases between them. The V gene's germline CDR1 is MGHDK and CDR2 SYGVNS. The CDR3 covers 15 residues. CDR3 in DNA: TGTGCCAGCAGTGTATTACAGGGCCTCTACAATGAGCAGTTCTTC. Protein: CASSVLQGLYNEQFF.

The count of this clone is one. This rearrangement joins TRBV5-1 to TRBJ2-1, with TRBD2 identical over 9 bases. The junction had 4 bases not matched to a gene; V was cut back by 0 bases and J by 6 bases. This CDR3 contains 15 residues. Germline V CDR1 and CDR2: SGHRS, YFSETQ. Written as DNA, the CDR3 is TGCGCCAGCAGCTTGGGACTAGCGGAAGTCAATGAGCAGTTCTTC. It is translated as CASSLGLAEVNEQFF. Supplemented by reference TRBV5-1 and TRBJ2-1, the full variable domain reads KAGVTQTPRYLIKTRGQQVTLSCSPISGHRSVSWYQQTPGQGLQFLFEYFSETQRNKGNFPGRFSGRQFSNSRSEMNVSTLELGDSALYLCASSLGLAEVNEQFFGPGTRLTVL.

CDR3 nucleotides: TGCGCCAGCAGCTTCGGAGTGGGTGGAAGCACAGATACGCAGTATTTT. Residues: CASSFGVGGSTDTQYF. This chain connects TRBV5-1 to TRBJ2-3; D is unclear. Trimming took off 2 bases at V and 0 bases at J, with 13 bases between the two ends. The CDR3 runs to 16 residues. Germline assignment: CDR1 SGHRS and CDR2 YFSETQ.